The 29 T cell receptor beta chains below were found in one sample sequenced in a study of T-cell reconstitution after alpha-beta-depleted transplantation in children. Preparing the TCRbeta library involved the use of unique molecular identifiers. TCRdb itself ran the PCR reads through MiXCR, one entry per CDR3 protein. The data contain approximately 400,000 distinct CDR3 sequences, roughly 15% of them singletons. Here the sequenced sample was PBMCs, mostly from graft donor cells, taken 360 days after TCRalphabeta/CD19-depleted stem cell transplant. Receptors were obtained from a boy less than two years old who had a stem cell transplant for Wiskott-Aldrich syndrome, so the T cells may come from the graft donor.

The chain recombines TRBV6-6 with TRBJ2-7; D unresolved. Germline V gene lookup returns CDR1 MNHNY and CDR2 SVGAGI (reference sequence). The V gene lost 6 bases and the J gene lost 5 bases, with 11 bases spanning the gap. The CDR3 has 12 amino acids. The CDR3 reads CASSPRRDEQYF. The CDR3 DNA sequence: TGTGCCAGCAGCCCCAGACGGGACGAGCAGTACTTC.

As to this clonotype: A junction boundary mismatches the germline segment, possibly from a read error. The rearrangement uses TRBV7-8 and TRBJ2-5; possible D gene TRBD2, 6 bases. Germline V lookup: CDR1 SGHVS, CDR2 FQNEAQ. The CDR3 runs to 12 residues. The CDR3 loop is CASSLGVGGTLF. DNA for the CDR3: TGTGCCAGCAGCTTAGGGGTGGGGGGTACTCTCTTC. Full variable domain (missing parts from reference TRBV7-8 and TRBJ2-5): GAGVSQSPRYKVAKRGQDVALRCDPISGHVSLFWYQQALGQGPEFLTYFQNEAQLDKSGLPSDRFFAERPEGSVSTLKIQRTQQEDSAVYLCASSLGVGGTLFGPGTRLLVL.

V usage is TRBV24-1 and J usage is TRBJ2-2; the D is unclear. CDR3 size: 15 residues. With 3 bases removed from V and 1 base from J, the gap between germline ends came to 8 bases. CDR1 and CDR2 from the germline V gene are KGHDR and SFDVKD. DNA for the CDR3: TGTGCCACCAGTGATATAGCCTTGAACACCGGGGAGCTGTTTTTT. It yields the protein CATSDIALNTGELFF.

The gene calls are TRBV3-1 and TRBJ2-1, with D possibly matching TRBD1 (5 bases). The length of the CDR3 is 15 residues. Trimming shortened V by 0 bases and J by 5 bases, and 11 bases separated the two germline ends. Per the germline V gene, CDR1 is LGHDT and CDR2 is YNNKEL (reference sequence). The CDR3 DNA reads TGTGCCAGCAGCCAAGAGTTAGGGGTTCACAATGAGCAGTTCTTC. Translation: CASSQELGVHNEQFF.

Only a few counts were recorded for this clonotype. This chain links TRBV5-6 with TRBJ2-1; 9 bases are shared with TRBD2. The germline V gene has CDR1 SGHDT and CDR2 YYEEEE. Trimming took 0 bases from V and 4 from J; bases not matched to a gene: 2. CDR3 length equals 15 residues. CDR3 bases: TGTGCCAGCAGCTTGGCCAGCGGGGGGTACAATGAGCAGTTCTTC. Its protein product is CASSLASGGYNEQFF.

This clonotype was counted only a few times. The junction shows a germline mismatch at one end, possibly a read error. The chain recombines TRBV19 with TRBJ2-1, with 7 bases fitting TRBD2. CDR1 is LNHDA, CDR2 SQIVND, per germline (reference sequence). The CDR3 consists of 13 residues. The CDR3 loop is CASSISTLAEAGF. DNA of the CDR3: TGTGCCAGTAGTATATCTACTCTAGCGGAGGCGGGTTTC. The full variable domain, rest sourced from reference TRBV19 and TRBJ2-1, is DGGITQSPKYLFRKEGQNVTLSCEQNLNHDAMYWYRQDPGQGLRLIYYSQIVNDFQKGDIAEGYSVSREKKESFPLTVTSAQKNPTAFYLCASSISTLAEAGFGPGTRLTVL.

This clonotype has ten or more counts. The chain couples TRBV5-1 to TRBJ2-7, with TRBD1 matching 7 bases. CDR1 and CDR2 from the germline V gene are SGHRS and YFSETQ. The CDR3 consists of 14 residues. The trim removed 0 bases at V and 3 bases at J, leaving 3 bases unmatched. The CDR3 nucleotides read TGCGCCAGCAGCTTGGGGGGACAGATCTACGAGCAGTACTTC. This encodes CASSLGGQIYEQYF.

The V gene is TRBV7-7, the J gene TRBJ2-3; no firm D call. V was shortened by 5 bases and J by 6 bases, with 12 bases between the two germline ends. The V gene's germline CDR1 is SSHAT and CDR2 FNYEAQ (reference sequence). The CDR3 is 13 residues long. For the CDR3, the DNA is TGTGCCAGCAGCCGCCGGCCCGGGGATACGCAGTATTTT. Translating gives CASSRRPGDTQYF.

The rearrangement joins TRBV6-1 to TRBJ2-3; 7 nucleotides align to TRBD2. CDR1 and CDR2 from the germline V gene are MNHNS and SASEGT. The length of the CDR3 is 15 residues. V lost 6 bases and J lost 1; bases outside the gene matches: 7. Here the CDR3 DNA reads TGTGCCAGCAGCCGCCGGGGGGTTCGCACAGATACGCAGTATTTT. Translating it yields CASSRRGVRTDTQYF.

The CDR3 protein is CSARDKTQYF. DNA of the CDR3: TGCAGTGCTAGAGATAAGACGCAGTATTTT. The chain has TRBV20-1 and TRBJ2-3; D remains ambiguous. CDR1 and CDR2 (germline): DFQATT, SNEGSKA (reference sequence). The ends were cut back, 0 bases at V and 9 bases at J, with 4 bases in the middle. The CDR3 runs to 10 residues.

This clonotype was observed many times. The chain carries TRBV12-3 or TRBV12-4 and TRBJ2-5; weak D call: TRBD2 (5 bases). The CDR3 covers 14 residues. Trimming pared 3 bases from V and 3 bases from J, leaving 11 bases between. CDR3 bases: TGTGCCAGCAGTTTTCCGGCGAGGGAAGAGACCCAGTACTTC. Its protein product is CASSFPAREETQYF.

This clonotype has more than one count but fewer than ten. V gene TRBV2 combines with J gene TRBJ1-2; tentatively, D is TRBD1 (5 bases). Trimming took 4 bases from V and 6 from J, leaving 15 bases between them. CDR3 length equals 14 residues. From germline, CDR1 is SNHLY and CDR2 FYNNEI. The chain's CDR3 is CASSVRGFINGYTF. The CDR3 DNA reads TGTGCCAGCAGTGTAAGGGGCTTTATAAATGGCTACACCTTC.

This clonotype occurred many times. The chain links TRBV5-6 to TRBJ1-5; TRBD1 matches 8 bases. Germline V CDR1 and CDR2: SGHDT, YYEEEE. J gave up 1 base and V 0 bases, and 0 bases lay outside the gene matches. CDR3 length equals 15 residues. DNA for the CDR3: TGTGCCAGCAGCTTGGGGACAGGGAGCAATCAGCCCCAGCATTTT. Translation gives CASSLGTGSNQPQHF.

The V and J genes are TRBV5-6 and TRBJ2-5; D is uncertain. The CDR3 length is 13 residues. Trimming took 0 bases from V and 5 from J, leaving 8 bases between them. Germline V gives CDR1 SGHDT, CDR2 YYEEEE. The CDR3 DNA reads as TGTGCCAGCAGCTTGGGTTGGGGTGAGACCCAGTACTTC. Encoded protein: CASSLGWGETQYF.

This chain uses TRBV19 with TRBJ2-7; tentatively, D is TRBD1 (5 bases). This CDR3 contains 16 residues. The V gene's germline CDR1 is LNHDA and CDR2 SQIVND (reference sequence). With 1 base removed from V and 1 base from J, the gap between germline ends came to 14 bases. CDR3 coding DNA: TGTGCCAGTAGTATAGCGCGGACATACCCTTCCTACGAGCAGTACTTC. It encodes CASSIARTYPSYEQYF.

This clonotype turned up a few times. J is TRBJ2-4 and V is TRBV11-2, with TRBD2 matching 7 bases. Trimming cost V 1 base and J 0 bases; bases outside gene matches: 6. The CDR3 covers 17 residues. Germline values: CDR1 SGHAT, CDR2 FQNNGV. In nucleotides, the CDR3 is TGTGCCAGCAGCTTAGTCGCAGGGAGGGAAGCCAAAAACATTCAGTACTTC. Residues: CASSLVAGREAKNIQYF.

This clonotype has only a few counts. The gene calls are TRBV7-7 and TRBJ2-7, with D perhaps matching TRBD2 (7 bases). CDR1 and CDR2 (germline): SSHAT, FNYEAQ (reference sequence). V lost 5 bases and J lost 7, with 21 bases in between. The CDR3 is 15 residues long. The CDR3 DNA reads as TGTGCCAGCAGCGGGAAGCTTCGGGGGGCGCGGGAGCAGTACTTC. It encodes CASSGKLRGAREQYF.

This chain connects TRBV12-5 to TRBJ2-1; D uncertain. V was shortened by 0 bases and J by 6 bases, with 18 bases between the two germline ends. CDR1 is LGHNT and CDR2 is FRNRAP in the germline V gene. This CDR3 region has 17 residues. The chain's CDR3 is CASGLVARASSANEQFF. DNA for the CDR3: TGTGCTAGTGGTTTGGTAGCTCGGGCCTCATCGGCCAATGAGCAGTTCTTC.

This clonotype turned up a few times. V and J are TRBV4-3 and TRBJ2-2; possible D gene TRBD1, 5 bases. This CDR3 has 16 residues. V was pared by 0 bases and J by 4 bases, with 12 bases between. Germline CDR1 is LGHNA and CDR2 is YSLEER. The CDR3 region is CASSQDRQGTTGELFF. CDR3 coding DNA: TGCGCCAGCAGCCAAGACAGGCAGGGAACCACCGGGGAGCTGTTTTTT.

This clonotype appeared a single time. Relative to the germline gene, one junction end is altered; a read error may explain this. The CDR3 coding sequence is TGTGCCATCCGCCGGGACAGGGAGTCTCACTTC. This sequence encodes CAIRRDRESHF. The chain uses TRBV10-3 and TRBJ1-2; 9 nucleotides align to TRBD1. CDR1 ENHRY and CDR2 SYGVKD come from the germline V gene. The CDR3 is 11 residues long.

The CDR3 region is CASSPLAGANTGELFF. The CDR3 DNA follows: TGTGCCAGCAGCCCACTAGCGGGGGCTAACACCGGGGAGCTGTTTTTT. The chain is built from TRBV12-3 or TRBV12-4 and TRBJ2-2, with 11 bases lining up with TRBD2. V lost 6 bases and J lost 2; bases outside the gene matches: 5. This CDR3 comprises 16 residues.

This clonotype has a handful of counts. The V call is TRBV20-1, the J call TRBJ2-1; 8 nucleotides line up with TRBD1. The ends lost 5 bases at V and 2 bases at J; junction bases unmatched: 5. This CDR3 contains 14 residues. CDR1 is DFQATT, CDR2 SNEGSKA, per germline (reference sequence). The CDR3 nucleotides read TGCAGTGCTCCGGACAGGGTACCCTACAATGAGCAGTTCTTC. This codes for CSAPDRVPYNEQFF.

This sequence joins TRBV20-1 and TRBJ2-5; the D gene is possibly TRBD1 (6 bases). Looked up from germline, CDR1 is DFQATT and CDR2 is SNEGSKA (reference sequence). The V end was cut by 3 bases, the J end by 7 bases, with 15 bases between. The CDR3 has 13 amino acids. The CDR3 nucleotides read TGCAGTGCTAGTGGTTCAGGGGCGGGGACCCAGTACTTC. Translation: CSASGSGAGTQYF.

This clonotype has a handful of counts. The CDR3 loop is CASSTNWGSRPQETQYF. DNA for the CDR3: TGTGCCAGCAGTACTAATTGGGGATCACGGCCACAAGAGACCCAGTACTTC. This chain links TRBV7-9 with TRBJ2-5; D ambiguous. This CDR3 region has 17 residues. V gave up 6 bases and J gave up 2 bases, with 22 bases separating them. Germline lookup yields CDR1 SEHNR and CDR2 FQNEAQ (reference sequence).

This clonotype appeared a few times. The chain is built from TRBV5-1 and TRBJ2-2; D gene uncertain. Trimming left V 0 bases short and J 7 bases short, with 13 bases between. Germline CDR1 and CDR2: SGHRS and YFSETQ. CDR3 length equals 15 residues. The CDR3 reads CASSLGPSGVGELFF. In nucleotides, the CDR3 is TGCGCCAGCAGCTTGGGGCCTTCGGGTGTCGGGGAGCTGTTTTTT.

This clonotype appeared a few times. The chain links TRBV4-1 to TRBJ2-3, with TRBD2 identical over 7 bases. Germline assignment: CDR1 MGHRA and CDR2 YSYEKL. The CDR3 has 17 residues. After removal of 1 base from V and 6 bases from J, the junction contained 13 bases not matched to a gene. This CDR3 reads CASSQGLVPGGTDTQYF. The DNA for the CDR3 is TGCGCCAGCAGCCAAGGTCTGGTGCCGGGGGGTACCGATACGCAGTATTTT.

This clonotype has at least ten counts. The V and J genes are TRBV29-1 and TRBJ2-3; D may be TRBD1 or TRBD2 (5 bases each). Trimming took 4 bases from V and 2 from J, leaving 7 bases between them. CDR1 SQVTM and CDR2 ANQGSEA come from the germline V gene. The CDR3 is 12 residues long. The DNA of the CDR3 is TGCAGCGTTGGGGGGTCCACAGATACGCAGTATTTT. Translated: CSVGGSTDTQYF.

This clonotype was picked up a small number of times. The V call is TRBV7-9, the J call TRBJ2-7; D uncertain. Germline values: CDR1 SEHNR, CDR2 FQNEAQ (reference sequence). The CDR3 length is 12 residues. V lost 2 bases and J lost 6, with 8 bases in between. CDR3 region: CASSLSFPEQYF. The CDR3 DNA is TGTGCCAGCAGCTTAAGCTTCCCCGAGCAGTACTTC.

The chain links TRBV12-3 or TRBV12-4 to TRBJ1-4; maybe TRBD1 (6 bases). V gave up 5 bases and J gave up 3 bases, with 13 bases separating them. This CDR3 has 15 residues. The CDR3 DNA follows: TGTGCCAGCAGTCCCAGGGGCTGGGCTAATGAAAAACTGTTTTTT. Translating gives CASSPRGWANEKLFF.